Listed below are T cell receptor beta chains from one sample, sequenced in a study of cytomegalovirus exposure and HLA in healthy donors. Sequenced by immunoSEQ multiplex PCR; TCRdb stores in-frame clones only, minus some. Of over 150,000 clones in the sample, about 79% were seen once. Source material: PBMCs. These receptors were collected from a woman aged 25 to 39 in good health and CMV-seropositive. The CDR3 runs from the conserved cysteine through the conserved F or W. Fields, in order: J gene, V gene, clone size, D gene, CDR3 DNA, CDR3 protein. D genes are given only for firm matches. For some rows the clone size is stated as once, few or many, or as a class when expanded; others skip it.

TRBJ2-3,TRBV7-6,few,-,TGTGCCAGCAGCCCTCTGGGTCTGTCAGCGGGCACAGATACGCAGTATTTT,CASSPLGLSAGTDTQYF
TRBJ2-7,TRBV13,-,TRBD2,TGTGCCAGCAGCTCAATAGCGGGAGGGTACGAGCAGTACTTC,CASSSIAGGYEQYF
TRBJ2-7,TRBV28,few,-,TGTGCCAGCAGTAGACACCCAACCTACGAGCAGTACTTC,CASSRHPTYEQYF
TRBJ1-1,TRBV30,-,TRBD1,TGTGCCTGGACCGGGACAGGGGCCGACCTGAACACTGAAGCTTTCTTT,CAWTGTGADLNTEAFF
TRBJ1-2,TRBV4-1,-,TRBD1,TGCGCCAGCAGCCAAGATGAGGGCAGGGGGGCTGGCTACACCTTC,CASSQDEGRGAGYTF
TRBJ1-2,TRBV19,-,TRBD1,TGTGCCAGTACGCCGGGACAGGGGGTCTATGGCTACACCTTC,CASTPGQGVYGYTF
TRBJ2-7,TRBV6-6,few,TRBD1,TGTGCCAGCAGCCGATCCGGACAGGGGGCCTCCTACGAGCAGTACTTC,CASSRSGQGASYEQYF
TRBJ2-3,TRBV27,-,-,TGTGCCAGCAGTTTTGACAGGAGCACAGATACGCAGTATTTT,CASSFDRSTDTQYF
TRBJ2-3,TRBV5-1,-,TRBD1,TGCGCCAGCAGCCCGTCGGACAGGACAGATACGCAGTATTTT,CASSPSDRTDTQYF
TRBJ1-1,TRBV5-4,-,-,TGTGCCAGCAGCGGATACGAACAGGGATGGACTGAAGCTTTCTTT,CASSGYEQGWTEAFF
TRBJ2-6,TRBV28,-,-,TGTGCCAGCAGTCCCCGGGGAGCTGGGGCCAACGTCCTGACTTTC,CASSPRGAGANVLTF
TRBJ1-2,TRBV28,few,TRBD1,TGTGCCAGCAGTCTACCGGGACAGTGGGATGGCTACACCTTC,CASSLPGQWDGYTF
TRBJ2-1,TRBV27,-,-,TGTGCCAGCAGTTTTGGAGCTAATGAGCAGTTCTTC,CASSFGANEQFF
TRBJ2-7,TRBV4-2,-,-,TGTGCCAGCAGCCAAGAGGGCATCTCCTACGAGCAGTACTTC,CASSQEGISYEQYF
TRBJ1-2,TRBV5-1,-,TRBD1,TGCGCCAGCGGACAGCCGGGACAGGGGGGTCGCTACACCTTC,CASGQPGQGGRYTF
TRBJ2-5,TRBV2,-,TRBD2,TGTGCCAGCAGTGAATTAGCGGGAGGGGATGAGACCCAGTACTTC,CASSELAGGDETQYF
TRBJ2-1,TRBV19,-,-,TGTGCCAGTAGCGGACTGAACAATGAGCAGTTCTTC,CASSGLNNEQFF
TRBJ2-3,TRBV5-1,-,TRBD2,TGCGCCAGCAGCCCGGGACTAGCGGGAGGTACAGATACGCAGTATTTT,CASSPGLAGGTDTQYF
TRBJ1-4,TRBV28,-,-,TGTGCCAGCAGCACGGTCGAGCGGACCGAAAAACTGTTTTTT,CASSTVERTEKLFF
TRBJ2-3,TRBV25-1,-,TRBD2,TGTGCCAGCAGTGAACCCATAGCGGGAACAGATACGCAGTATTTT,CASSEPIAGTDTQYF
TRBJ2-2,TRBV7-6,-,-,TGTGCCAGCGGCGGACAGAACACCGGGGAGCTGTTTTTT,CASGGQNTGELFF
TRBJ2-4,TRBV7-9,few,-,TGTGCCAGCAGCTTACATGGGGCCGAAAACATTCAGTACTTC,CASSLHGAENIQYF
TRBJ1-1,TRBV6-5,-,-,TGTGCCAGCCGCCGGGGGACTGAAGCTTTCTTT,CASRRGTEAFF
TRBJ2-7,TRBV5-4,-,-,TGTGCCAGCAGCCCCCCGGGGAACGGGTACGAGCAGTACTTC,CASSPPGNGYEQYF
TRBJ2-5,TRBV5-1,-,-,TGCGCCAGCAGGGTCAGGGTACAAGAGACCCAGTACTTC,CASRVRVQETQYF
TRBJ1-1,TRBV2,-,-,TGTGCCAGTTTCCGGGAGGCGAACACTGAAGCTTTCTTT,CASFREANTEAFF
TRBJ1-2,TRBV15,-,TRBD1,TGTGCCACCAGGGGGACAGGGGGCGCGGGTGGCTACACCTTC,CATRGTGGAGGYTF